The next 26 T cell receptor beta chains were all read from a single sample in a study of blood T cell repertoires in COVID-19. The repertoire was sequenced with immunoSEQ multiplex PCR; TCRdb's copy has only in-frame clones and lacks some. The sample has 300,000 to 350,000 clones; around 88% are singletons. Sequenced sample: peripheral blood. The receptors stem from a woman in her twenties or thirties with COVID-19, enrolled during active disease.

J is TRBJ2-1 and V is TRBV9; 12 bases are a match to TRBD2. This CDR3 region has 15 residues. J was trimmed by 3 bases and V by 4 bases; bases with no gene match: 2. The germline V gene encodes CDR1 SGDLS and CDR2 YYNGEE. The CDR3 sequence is CASSSSGGVYNEQFF. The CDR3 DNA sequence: TGTGCCAGCAGCTCTAGCGGGGGGGTCTACAATGAGCAGTTCTTC.

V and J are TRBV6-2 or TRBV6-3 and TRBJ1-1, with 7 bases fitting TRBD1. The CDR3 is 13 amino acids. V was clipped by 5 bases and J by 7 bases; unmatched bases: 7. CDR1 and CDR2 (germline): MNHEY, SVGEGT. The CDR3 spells CASSQGVTVEAFF. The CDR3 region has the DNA TGTGCCAGCAGTCAGGGGGTAACCGTTGAAGCTTTCTTT.

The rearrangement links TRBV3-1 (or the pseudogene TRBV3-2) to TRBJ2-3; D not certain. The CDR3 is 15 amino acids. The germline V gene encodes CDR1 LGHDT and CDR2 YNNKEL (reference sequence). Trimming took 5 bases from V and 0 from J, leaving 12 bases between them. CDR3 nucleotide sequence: TGTGCCAGCAGCGACCGGGTTTCTAGCACAGATACGCAGTATTTT. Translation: CASSDRVSSTDTQYF.

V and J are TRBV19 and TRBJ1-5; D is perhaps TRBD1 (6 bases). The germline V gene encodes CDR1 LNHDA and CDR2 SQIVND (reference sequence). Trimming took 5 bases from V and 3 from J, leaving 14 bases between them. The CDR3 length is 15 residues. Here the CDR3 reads CASSSRGALNQPQHF. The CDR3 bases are TGTGCCAGTAGTTCGCGGGGGGCGCTCAATCAGCCCCAGCATTTT.

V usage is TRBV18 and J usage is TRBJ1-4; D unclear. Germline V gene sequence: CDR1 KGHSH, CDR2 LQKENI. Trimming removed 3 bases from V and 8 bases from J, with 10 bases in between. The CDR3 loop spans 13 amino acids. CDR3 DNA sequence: TGTGCCAGCTCACCCATAACAAAGGAAAAACTGTTTTTT. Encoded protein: CASSPITKEKLFF.

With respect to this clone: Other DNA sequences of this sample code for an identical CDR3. CDR3 sequence reads: CASSLQAYGYTF. DNA for the CDR3: TGTGCCAGCAGCTTGCAGGCTTATGGCTACACCTTC. V gene TRBV7-2 combines with J gene TRBJ1-2; D not certain. This CDR3 is 12 amino acids long. CDR1 is SGHTA and CDR2 is FQGNSA in the germline V gene. V was clipped by 3 bases and J by 5 bases, with 7 bases between them. Drawing the rest from reference TRBV7-2 and TRBJ1-2, the complete variable domain is GAGVSQSPSNKVTEKGKDVELRCDPISGHTALYWYRQSLGQGLEFLIYFQGNSAPDKSGLPSDRFSAERTGGSVSTLTIQRTQQEDSAVYLCASSLQAYGYTFGSGTRLTVV.

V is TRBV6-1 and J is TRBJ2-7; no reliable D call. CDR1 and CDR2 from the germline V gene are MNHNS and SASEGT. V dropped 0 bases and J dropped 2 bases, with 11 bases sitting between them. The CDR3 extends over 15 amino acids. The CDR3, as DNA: TGTGCCAGCAGTGAAGCGGCGGTCATCGCCTACGAGCAGTACGTC. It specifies CASSEAAVIAYEQYV.

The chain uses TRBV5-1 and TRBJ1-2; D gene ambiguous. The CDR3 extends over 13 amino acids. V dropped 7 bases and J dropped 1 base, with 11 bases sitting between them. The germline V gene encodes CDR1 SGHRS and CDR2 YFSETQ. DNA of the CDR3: TGCGCCAGCGCGTCAGGTCGTAACTATGGCTACACCTTC. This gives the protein CASASGRNYGYTF.

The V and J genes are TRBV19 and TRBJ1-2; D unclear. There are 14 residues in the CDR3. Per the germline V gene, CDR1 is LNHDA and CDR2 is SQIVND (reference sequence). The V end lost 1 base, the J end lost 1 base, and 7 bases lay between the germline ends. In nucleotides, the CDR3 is TGTGCCAGTAGTATAGTGGCATTTAACTATGGCTACACCTTC. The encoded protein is CASSIVAFNYGYTF.

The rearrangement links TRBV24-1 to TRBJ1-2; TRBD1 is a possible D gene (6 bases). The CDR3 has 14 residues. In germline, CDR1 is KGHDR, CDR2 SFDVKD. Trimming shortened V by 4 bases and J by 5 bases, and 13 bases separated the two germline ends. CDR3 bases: TGTGCCACCAGTGACTGGGACATCTCTTATGGCTACACCTTC. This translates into CATSDWDISYGYTF.

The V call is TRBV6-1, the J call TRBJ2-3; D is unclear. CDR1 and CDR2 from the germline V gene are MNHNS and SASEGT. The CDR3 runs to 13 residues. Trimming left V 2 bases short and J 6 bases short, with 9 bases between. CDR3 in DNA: TGTGCCAGCAGTGAAAGAGTCGGGGATACGCAGTATTTT. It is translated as CASSERVGDTQYF.

The CDR3 bases are TGTGCCAGCAGTGCGGGCAGGGGGTCGACCGGCACCGGGGAGCTGTTTTTT. It encodes CASSAGRGSTGTGELFF. The chain links TRBV2 to TRBJ2-2; 7 bases fit TRBD1. Trimming cost V 4 bases and J 4 bases; bases outside gene matches: 12. CDR1 is SNHLY and CDR2 is FYNNEI in the germline V gene. The CDR3 has 17 residues.

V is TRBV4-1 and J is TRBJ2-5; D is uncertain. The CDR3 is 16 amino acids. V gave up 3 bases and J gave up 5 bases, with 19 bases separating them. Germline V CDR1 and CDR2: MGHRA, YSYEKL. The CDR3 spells CASSHKSKRPRETQYF. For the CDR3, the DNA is TGCGCCAGCAGCCACAAGTCTAAGAGGCCTAGGGAGACCCAGTACTTC.

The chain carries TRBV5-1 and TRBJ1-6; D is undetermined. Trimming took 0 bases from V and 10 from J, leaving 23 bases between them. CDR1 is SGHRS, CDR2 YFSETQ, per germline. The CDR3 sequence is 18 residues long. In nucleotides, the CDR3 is TGCGCCAGCAGCTTGGAAGCGGTCGGCGCACGGCTCCGGTCACCCCTCCACTTT. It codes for CASSLEAVGARLRSPLHF.

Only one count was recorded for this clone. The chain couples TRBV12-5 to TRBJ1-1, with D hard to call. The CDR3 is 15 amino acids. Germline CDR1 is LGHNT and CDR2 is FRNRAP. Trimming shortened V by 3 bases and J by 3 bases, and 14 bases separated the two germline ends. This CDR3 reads CASGFDAIADTEAFF. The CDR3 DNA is TGTGCTAGTGGTTTCGACGCTATCGCGGACACTGAAGCTTTCTTT.

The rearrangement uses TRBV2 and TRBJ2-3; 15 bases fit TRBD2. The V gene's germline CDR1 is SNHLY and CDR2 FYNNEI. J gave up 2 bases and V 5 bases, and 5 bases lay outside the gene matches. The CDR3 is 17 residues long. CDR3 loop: CASSRTSGGVLTDTQYF. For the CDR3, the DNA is TGTGCCAGCAGTCGGACTAGCGGGGGGGTCCTCACAGATACGCAGTATTTT.

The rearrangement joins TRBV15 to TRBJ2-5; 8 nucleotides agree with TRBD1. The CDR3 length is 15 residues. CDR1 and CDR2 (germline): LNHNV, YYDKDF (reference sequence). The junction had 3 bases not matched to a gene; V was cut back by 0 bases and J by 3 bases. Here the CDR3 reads CATSRDRGQEETQYF. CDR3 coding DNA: TGTGCCACCAGCAGAGACAGGGGGCAAGAAGAGACCCAGTACTTC.

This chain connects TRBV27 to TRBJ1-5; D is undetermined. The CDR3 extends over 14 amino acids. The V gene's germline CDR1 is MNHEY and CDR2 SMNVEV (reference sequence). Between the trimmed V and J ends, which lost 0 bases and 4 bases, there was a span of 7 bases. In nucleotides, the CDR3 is TGTGCCAGCAGTTTATCCTCAGGTAATCAGCCCCAGCATTTT. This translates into CASSLSSGNQPQHF.

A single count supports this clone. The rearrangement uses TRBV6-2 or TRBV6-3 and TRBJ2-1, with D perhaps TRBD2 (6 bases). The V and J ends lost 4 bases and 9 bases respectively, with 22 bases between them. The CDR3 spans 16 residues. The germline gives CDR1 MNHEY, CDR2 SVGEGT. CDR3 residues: CASSWTRREIVGEQFF. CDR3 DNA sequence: TGTGCCAGCAGTTGGACGAGGAGGGAGATCGTGGGTGAGCAGTTCTTC.

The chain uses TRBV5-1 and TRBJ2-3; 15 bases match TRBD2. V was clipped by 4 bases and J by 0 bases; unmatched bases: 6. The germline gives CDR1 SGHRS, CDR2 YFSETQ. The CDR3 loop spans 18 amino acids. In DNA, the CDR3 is TGCGCCAGCAGCCCGGCAGGGACTAGCGGGAGGAGCACAGATACGCAGTATTTT. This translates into CASSPAGTSGRSTDTQYF.

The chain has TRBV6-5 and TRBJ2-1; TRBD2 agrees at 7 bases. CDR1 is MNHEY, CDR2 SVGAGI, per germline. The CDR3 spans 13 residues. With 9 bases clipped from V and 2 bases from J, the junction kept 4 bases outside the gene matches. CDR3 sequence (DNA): TGTGCCAGGCTCCGGGGGGCCTACAATGAGCAGTTCTTC. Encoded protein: CARLRGAYNEQFF.

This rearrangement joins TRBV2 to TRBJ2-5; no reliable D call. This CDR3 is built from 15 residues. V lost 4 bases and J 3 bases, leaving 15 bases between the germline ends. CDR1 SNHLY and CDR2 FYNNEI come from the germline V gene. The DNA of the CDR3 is TGTGCCAGCAGTGGCTCCCTAGTGTCCAAAGAGACCCAGTACTTC. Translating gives CASSGSLVSKETQYF.

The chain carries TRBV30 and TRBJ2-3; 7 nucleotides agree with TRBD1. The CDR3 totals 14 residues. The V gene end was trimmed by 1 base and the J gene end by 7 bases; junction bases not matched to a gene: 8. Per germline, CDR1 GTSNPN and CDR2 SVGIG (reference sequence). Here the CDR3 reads CAWSGTGAKHTQYF. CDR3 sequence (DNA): TGTGCCTGGAGTGGCACAGGGGCGAAACATACGCAGTATTTT.

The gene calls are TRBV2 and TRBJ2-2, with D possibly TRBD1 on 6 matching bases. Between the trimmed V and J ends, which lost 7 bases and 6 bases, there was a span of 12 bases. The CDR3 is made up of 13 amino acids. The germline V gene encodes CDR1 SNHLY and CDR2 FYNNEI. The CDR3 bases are TGTGCCAGCACAGAGACAGGCCCCGGGGAGCTGTTTTTT. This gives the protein CASTETGPGELFF.

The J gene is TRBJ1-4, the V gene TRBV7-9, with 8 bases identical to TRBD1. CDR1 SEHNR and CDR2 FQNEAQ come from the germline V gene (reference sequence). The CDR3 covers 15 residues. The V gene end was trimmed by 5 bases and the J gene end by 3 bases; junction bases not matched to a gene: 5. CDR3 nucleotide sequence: TGTGCCAGCAGCCGACAGGGGATACCTAATGAAAAACTGTTTTTT. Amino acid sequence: CASSRQGIPNEKLFF.

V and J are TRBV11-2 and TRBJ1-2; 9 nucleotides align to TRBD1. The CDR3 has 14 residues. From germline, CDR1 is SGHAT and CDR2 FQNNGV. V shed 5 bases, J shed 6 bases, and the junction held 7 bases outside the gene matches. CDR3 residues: CASSATQGANGYTF. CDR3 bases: TGTGCCAGCAGCGCAACACAGGGGGCGAATGGCTACACCTTC.